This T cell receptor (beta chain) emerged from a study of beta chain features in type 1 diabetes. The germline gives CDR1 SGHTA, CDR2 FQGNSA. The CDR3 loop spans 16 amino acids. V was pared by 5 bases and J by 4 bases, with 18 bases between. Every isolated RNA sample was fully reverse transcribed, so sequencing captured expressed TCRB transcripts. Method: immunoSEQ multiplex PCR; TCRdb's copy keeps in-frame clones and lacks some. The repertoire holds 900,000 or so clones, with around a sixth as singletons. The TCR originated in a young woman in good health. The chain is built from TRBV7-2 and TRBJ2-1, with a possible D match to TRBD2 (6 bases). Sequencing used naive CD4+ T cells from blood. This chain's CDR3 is CASSPDRSRGYNEQFF. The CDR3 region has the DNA TGTGCCAGCAGCCCCGATCGGAGTCGGGGGTACAATGAGCAGTTCTTC.